The rows below give T cell receptor beta chains drawn from one sample of a study of cytomegalovirus exposure and HLA in healthy donors. The method was immunoSEQ multiplex PCR; TCRdb's version includes in-frame clones alone and lacks a portion of them. The sample shows approximately 160,000 clones, approximately 80% of them seen only once. The specimen sequenced was PBMCs. Receptor source: a woman aged 40 to 50 in good health and CMV-seropositive. CDR3s include the opening cysteine and the closing phenylalanine or tryptophan. The D gene is left open where the match is weak.

CATKTGGVSYGYTF	.	TRBJ1-2	TRBV27
CAWSLTPFTSGGVPDTQYF	TRBD2	TRBJ2-3	TRBV30
CASGRGRPSYEQYF	.	TRBJ2-7	TRBV13
CAWSRGGSLDTQYF	.	TRBJ2-3	TRBV30
CASSPRLAGGANVLTF	TRBD2	TRBJ2-6	TRBV7-2
CASSPSPYEQYF	.	TRBJ2-7	TRBV11-2
CASSLSRGNEQFF	.	TRBJ2-1	TRBV5-1
CASSQLAVNEQFF	TRBD2	TRBJ2-1	TRBV11-3
CASSTGTGAGNTIYF	TRBD1	TRBJ1-3	TRBV19
CAWSPISVTLTGSSYNEQFF	.	TRBJ2-1	TRBV30
CASSFTDSPYNEQFF	.	TRBJ2-1	TRBV18
CASSLGTDTQYF	.	TRBJ2-3	TRBV13
CSVGDRGINTIYF	TRBD1	TRBJ1-3	TRBV29-1
CASSQGEAGETQYF	.	TRBJ2-5	TRBV4-2
CASSTPVPGGYTF	.	TRBJ1-2	TRBV28
CASSPGTSGSSYNEQFF	TRBD2	TRBJ2-1	TRBV5-1
CASSPLDRVYGYTF	TRBD1	TRBJ1-2	TRBV11-2
CASRQPGLNGYTF	.	TRBJ1-2	TRBV6-5
CASSSNSGGAGGYTF	TRBD1	TRBJ1-2	TRBV11-2
CASSLKGARETQYF	TRBD1	TRBJ2-5	TRBV28
CASSTGDRWGYTF	.	TRBJ1-2	TRBV6-5
CASSQVYRGGQPQHF	TRBD1	TRBJ1-5	TRBV4-3
CASSQVRDGEQFF	.	TRBJ2-1	TRBV4-3
CASSMIGTGEVRGNEQFF	TRBD1	TRBJ2-1	TRBV19
CASRDPGQGWDTQYF	TRBD1	TRBJ2-3	TRBV2
CASSLLPERRQETQYF	.	TRBJ2-5	TRBV7-8
CASRPTLAGDGTDTQYF	TRBD2	TRBJ2-3	TRBV5-1
CASSEYRQGRSRETQYF	TRBD1	TRBJ2-5	TRBV25-1
CASSPTHQGGVKLFF	.	TRBJ1-4	TRBV4-2
CAISGTGGTGELFF	TRBD1	TRBJ2-2	TRBV10-3
CASSDSGQGWDGYTF	TRBD1	TRBJ1-2	TRBV6-4
CASSRPRETQYF	.	TRBJ2-5	TRBV11-2
CASFTGEAHKEQFF	.	TRBJ2-1	TRBV18
CASSLDQTVGYTF	.	TRBJ1-2	TRBV11-2
CASSYRTGVNTEAFF	.	TRBJ1-1	TRBV6-5
CASSRDAGSERPQHF	.	TRBJ1-5	TRBV7-2
CASSGDRGSGYTF	TRBD1	TRBJ1-2	TRBV7-2
CASSQDGRSTGTDTQYF	.	TRBJ2-3	TRBV4-3
CASRRDSNYGYTF	TRBD1	TRBJ1-2	TRBV19
CASSLAGQGTDTQYF	TRBD1	TRBJ2-3	TRBV7-2
CASSYATSGRGVGEQYF	TRBD2	TRBJ2-7	TRBV5-6
CASSYSGDTQYF	.	TRBJ2-3	TRBV7-9
CASSQGAEMEFF	TRBD1	TRBJ2-1	TRBV7-9
CASAGLAGGLGEQFF	TRBD2	TRBJ2-1	TRBV19
CAISDPTRTGEETQYF	TRBD1	TRBJ2-5	TRBV10-3
CASSLQGARGLFF	TRBD1	TRBJ2-2	TRBV19
CASSPKGGAGEAFF	.	TRBJ1-1	TRBV19
CAISGGALETQYF	TRBD2	TRBJ2-5	TRBV10-3
CASSVALETSGRLETQYF	TRBD2	TRBJ2-5	TRBV9
CSSSGIGQGYGYTF	TRBD1	TRBJ1-2	TRBV29-1
CASSVSTGGNNEKLFF	.	TRBJ1-4	TRBV9
CASSVGPPRTSETQYF	TRBD2	TRBJ2-5	TRBV9
CASSEEGARGDTQYF	.	TRBJ2-3	TRBV6-1
CASSPTGLAGLNYEQYF	TRBD2	TRBJ2-7	TRBV11-3
CASSLWGTGGNTIYF	TRBD1	TRBJ1-3	TRBV7-2
CASSFSDQETQYF	.	TRBJ2-5	TRBV11-2